This is a list of T cell receptor beta chains from one sample in a study of CD8+ T cells in alopecia areata. Sequencing used immunoSEQ multiplex PCR; TCRdb keeps in-frame clones, though not all of them. The table records fewer than 250,000 clones, 64% of them present only once. The sample here was CD4+ T cells sorted from blood, taken at week 4, from a patient treated with tofacitinib. The receptors were gathered from a human donor with alopecia areata. The CDR3 runs from the conserved cysteine through the conserved F or W. D genes are given only for firm matches. The listing skips clone size in some rows; elsewhere it reads once, few, many or a size class.

v_call	clone_size	d_call	j_call	cdr3_nt	cdr3_aa
TRBV7-2	.	.	TRBJ1-1	TGTGCCAGCAGCGTAGGGACCCCAAAGGGGGAAGCTTTCTTT	CASSVGTPKGEAFF
TRBV18	.	.	TRBJ1-3	TGTGCCAGCTCACGCAACAGCGACTCTGGAAACACCATATATTTT	CASSRNSDSGNTIYF
TRBV4-2	.	TRBD1	TRBJ1-4	TGTGCCAGTCATGGCGACAGGGGGCTTGAAAAACTGTTTTTT	CASHGDRGLEKLFF
TRBV23-1	few	.	TRBJ1-1	TGCGCCAGCAGTCCCTCCCCACACACTGAAGCTTTCTTT	CASSPSPHTEAFF
TRBV4-3	once	.	TRBJ2-7	TGCGCCAGCAGCCAGGCCTCGGGGGCAGAACTCTCCTACGAGCAGTACTTC	CASSQASGAELSYEQYF
TRBV7-3	.	TRBD2	TRBJ2-3	TGTGCCAGCAGTCCTTGGGCTAGCGGGGTGGGAGATACGCAGTATTTT	CASSPWASGVGDTQYF
TRBV25-1	once	.	TRBJ2-7	TGTGCCACCCAAAGGGTTGGGGCCTACGAGCAGTACTTC	CATQRVGAYEQYF
TRBV18	few	.	TRBJ2-5	TGTGCCAGCTCACGCCAAGAGACCCAGTACTTC	CASSRQETQYF
TRBV7-2	few	.	TRBJ2-5	TGTGCCAGCAGCCCCTATAGAGAGACCCAGTACTTC	CASSPYRETQYF
TRBV6-5	.	TRBD1	TRBJ2-3	TGTGCCAGCAGTTCGACAGGGGGCCGGGTTTTGAATTTT	CASSSTGGRVLNF
TRBV29-1	.	.	TRBJ2-5	TGCAGCGTTGAAGAAGGAAGGAAGACCCAGTACTTC	CSVEEGRKTQYF
TRBV20-1	.	.	TRBJ2-5	TGCAGTGCTACAGGAAAAGAGACCCAGTACTTC	CSATGKETQYF
TRBV15	.	.	TRBJ2-3	TGTGCCACCAGCAGAGATCAGACAGGCACAGATACGCAGTATTTT	CATSRDQTGTDTQYF
TRBV29-1	few	.	TRBJ1-1	TGCAGCGTTTCGGGCGCGGCTCCAGGTGAAGCTTTCTTT	CSVSGAAPGEAFF
TRBV7-8	.	.	TRBJ2-2	TGTGCCAGCAGCCCAAGCCGGGGGCTCGACACCGGGGAGCTGTTTTTT	CASSPSRGLDTGELFF
TRBV5-4	once	.	TRBJ2-3	TGTGCCAGCAGCTTTAGCACAGATACGCAGTATTTT	CASSFSTDTQYF
TRBV19	.	TRBD2	TRBJ2-1	TGTGCCAGTAGTATAGGTGCTAGCGGGGGGACTTATTACAATGAGCAGTTCTTC	CASSIGASGGTYYNEQFF
TRBV6-5	.	TRBD1	TRBJ1-2	TGTGCCAGCAGACCGGACAGGGGAGGAAGCTATGGCTACACCTTC	CASRPDRGGSYGYTF
TRBV5-6	.	TRBD1	TRBJ1-1	TGTGCCAGCATCACAGGGGGCTTTTCGGGCACTGAAGCTTTCTTT	CASITGGFSGTEAFF
TRBV20-1	.	.	TRBJ1-4	TGCAGTGTTTCCGATGGGGAAAAACTGTTTTTT	CSVSDGEKLFF
TRBV4-3	few	TRBD1	TRBJ2-5	TGCGCCAGCAGCCAAACGTCAGGGGGAGAGACCCAGTACTTC	CASSQTSGGETQYF
TRBV7-9	.	.	TRBJ2-3	TGTGCCAGCAGCTTAGGGACTAGCACAGATACGCAGTATTTT	CASSLGTSTDTQYF